The 7 T cell receptor beta chains below come from one sample, sequenced in a study of blood T cell repertoires in COVID-19. Sequencing used immunoSEQ multiplex PCR; TCRdb keeps in-frame clones, though not all of them. Of about 200,000 clones listed, 70% to 90% are singletons. Material: peripheral blood. The receptors shown here come from a man aged 50 to 60 with acute or convalescent COVID-19.

The chain employs TRBV6-2 or TRBV6-3 and TRBJ1-3; D unclear. V was clipped by 6 bases and J by 0 bases, with 9 bases between them. CDR3 size: 14 residues. Looked up from germline, CDR1 is MNHEY and CDR2 is SVGEGT. The CDR3 region has the DNA TGTGCCAGCAGCGCAGACACCTCTGGAAACACCATATATTTT. This encodes CASSADTSGNTIYF.

The gene calls are TRBV6-5 and TRBJ1-5; a weak D match, TRBD1 (6 bases). V was cut by 4 bases and J by 2 bases, with 12 bases left in between. This CDR3 contains 15 residues. Germline V gene sequence: CDR1 MNHEY, CDR2 SVGAGI. The DNA of the CDR3 is TGTGCCAGCAGTTCGACAGGTTCAGGCAATCAGCCCCAGCATTTT. Encoded protein: CASSSTGSGNQPQHF.

The J gene is TRBJ1-2, the V gene TRBV30; tentative D call: TRBD1 (5 bases). V was clipped by 3 bases and J by 3 bases, with 8 bases between them. The CDR3 spans 12 residues. Germline CDR1 is GTSNPN and CDR2 is SVGIG (reference sequence). DNA of the CDR3: TGTGCCTGGAGATCACAGGACTATGGCTACACCTTC. As protein: CAWRSQDYGYTF.

This rearrangement joins TRBV2 to TRBJ1-2; D uncertain. Trimming pared 1 base from V and 5 bases from J, leaving 14 bases between. This CDR3 spans 15 amino acids. Germline CDR1 reads SNHLY; CDR2 reads FYNNEI. In DNA, the CDR3 is TGTGCCAGCAGTGAAGACGAAGGAGCTGGTTATGGCTACACCTTC. This codes for CASSEDEGAGYGYTF.

V gene TRBV2 combines with J gene TRBJ1-5; 9 bases line up with TRBD1. The CDR3 has 13 residues. Germline trimming cut 8 bases from V and 5 bases from J; bases unmatched to any gene: 4. Germline V CDR1 and CDR2: SNHLY, FYNNEI. CDR3 nucleotide sequence: TGTGCCAGCGGGACAGGGAGATATCAGCCCCAGCATTTT. Translation gives CASGTGRYQPQHF.

The V call is TRBV7-8, the J call TRBJ1-5; D possibly corresponds to TRBD1 (6 bases). Trimming stripped 1 base from V and 6 bases from J, with 16 bases between. CDR1 is SGHVS, CDR2 FQNEAQ, per germline. The CDR3 has 16 residues. The CDR3 spells CASSLGGALGAQPQHF. The CDR3 region has the DNA TGTGCCAGCAGCTTAGGGGGCGCCCTGGGGGCTCAGCCCCAGCATTTT. The full variable domain, rest sourced from reference TRBV7-8 and TRBJ1-5, is GAGVSQSPRYKVAKRGQDVALRCDPISGHVSLFWYQQALGQGPEFLTYFQNEAQLDKSGLPSDRFFAERPEGSVSTLKIQRTQQEDSAVYLCASSLGGALGAQPQHFGDGTRLSIL.

The chain links TRBV3-1 (or the pseudogene TRBV3-2) to TRBJ1-2; D is undetermined. CDR3 length equals 15 residues. The V gene's germline CDR1 is LGHDT and CDR2 YNNKEL (reference sequence). V was clipped by 4 bases and J by 3 bases, with 15 bases between them. This chain's CDR3 is CASSPSLGPYYGYTF. DNA of the CDR3: TGTGCCAGCAGCCCTTCTTTGGGCCCGTACTATGGCTACACCTTC.